This T cell receptor beta chain comes out of a study of cytomegalovirus exposure and HLA in healthy donors. Study background: Of all 400 or so donors who were genotyped, roughly 81% belonged to the Caucasian-associated ancestry cluster. General study findings and limits: It is likely that the observed cluster of highly shared sequence variants was a sequencing artifact. The study designated 150 to 200 TCR beta chains cytomegalovirus-associated.

Remarks on this clone: Its target is not known.

The PCR used 60 Vbeta and 13 Jbeta primers. Some clones are missing from TCRdb's copy, which holds only in-frame ones; the method was immunoSEQ multiplex PCR. Found here are over 100,000 clones; the top ten clones hold about 1.7%. Trimming took 6 bases from V and 2 from J; bases not matched to a gene: 8. The CDR3 has 16 residues. Germline CDR1 reads SNHLY; CDR2 reads FYNNEI. This chain connects TRBV2 to TRBJ2-7, with TRBD2 identical over 12 bases. This receptor was obtained from a man in his late teens or twenties in good health and CMV-seronegative. Sequencing used PBMCs. CDR3 DNA: TGTGCCAGCAGGTCACTAGCGGGAGGAAATCCCTACGAGCAGTACTTC. It translates to CASRSLAGGNPYEQYF.